This TCR beta chain was identified in a study of T cell responses to AZD1222 COVID-19 vaccine. A note on this clone: What it binds is unknown.

TCRdb's copy holds only in-frame clones and misses some; the assay was immunoSEQ multiplex PCR. In the table there are about 170,000 clones, around nine tenths of which are singletons. CDR1 SGHVS and CDR2 FQNEAQ come from the germline V gene. The CDR3 covers 13 residues. Trimming removed 1 base from V and 2 bases from J, with 6 bases in between. Study-wide points: Elevations in Spike-specific TCR breadth and depth followed administration of two AZD1222 doses.

Here the sequenced sample was peripheral blood, taken 28 days after the second AZD1222 dose. J is TRBJ2-7 and V is TRBV7-8, with D maybe TRBD1 (5 bases). The sequence derives from an adult who received the AZD1222 COVID-19 vaccine. CDR3 DNA sequence: TGTGCCAGCAGCTTAGACAGGCCCTACGAGCAGTACTTC. It encodes CASSLDRPYEQYF.